These T cell receptor beta chains were read from a single sample in a study of cytomegalovirus exposure and HLA in healthy donors. Using immunoSEQ multiplex PCR, the repertoire was profiled, and TCRdb retains in-frame clones only, with some absent. The sample has some 160,000 clones, about 85% seen once; the top ten hold about 6.3%. Specimen: PBMCs. These receptor sequences come from a male donor in good health and CMV-seropositive. The CDR3 runs from the conserved cysteine through the conserved F or W. D genes are given only for firm matches. The size field is filled for only some rows; it gives once, few, many or a size class.

>TRBV12-1|TRBJ1-1|NA|NA
TGTGCCAGCAGCTTTGCGGGAAAGGGGGGCGGACTAGTGAGCACTGAAGCTTTCTTT
CASSFAGKGGGLVSTEAFF
>TRBV4-1|TRBJ2-1|TRBD2|once
TGCGCCAGCAGCCAAGAGGGACTAGCGGGTTACAATGAGCAGTTCTTC
CASSQEGLAGYNEQFF
>TRBV29-1|TRBJ1-1|NA|NA
TGCAGCGGTAACAGGGTGGACACTGAAGCTTTCTTT
CSGNRVDTEAFF
>TRBV7-2|TRBJ1-1|NA|few
TGTGCCAGCAGCTTAACAGGCCCGAACACTGAAGCTTTCTTT
CASSLTGPNTEAFF
>TRBV7-9|TRBJ2-7|TRBD1|few
TGTGCCAGCAGCTTAGGGACGGGACAGGTCTCCTACGAGCAGTACTTC
CASSLGTGQVSYEQYF
>TRBV29-1|TRBJ2-7|NA|NA
TGCAGCGTTGTGGCACCATCCTACGAGCAGTACTTC
CSVVAPSYEQYF
>TRBV6-1|TRBJ2-7|NA|NA
TGTGCCAGCAACGTACAGGGACGGAGCTCCTACGAGCAGTACTTC
CASNVQGRSSYEQYF
>TRBV28|TRBJ1-6|NA|NA
TGTGCCAGCAGCTTGGGGGGAACCGGTCCCCTCCACTTT
CASSLGGTGPLHF
>TRBV7-9|TRBJ2-1|NA|few
TGTGCCAGCAGCTTAGCGCTAGTTTTCAATGAGCAGTTCTTC
CASSLALVFNEQFF
>TRBV30|TRBJ2-1|TRBD2|few
TGTGCCTGGACCCGTGGGACTAGCGGGAGAGGGGGTATGTTCTTC
CAWTRGTSGRGGMFF
>TRBV7-6|TRBJ2-7|NA|NA
TGTGCCAGCAGCTTAGCGTCGCAGGGATCCATCTACGAGCAGTACTTC
CASSLASQGSIYEQYF
>TRBV11-2|TRBJ2-7|TRBD2|NA
TGTGCCAGCAGCTTAGGGGGGGAGGGTCCCTACGAGCAGTACTTC
CASSLGGEGPYEQYF
>TRBV30|TRBJ2-2|NA|NA
TGTGCCTGGAAATATCCCGGGGAGCTGTTTTTT
CAWKYPGELFF
>TRBV6-4|TRBJ2-1|TRBD2|NA
TGTGCCAGCAGCGCTACTAGCGGGGACTACAATGAGCAGTTCTTC
CASSATSGDYNEQFF
>TRBV5-1|TRBJ1-4|TRBD1|NA
TGCGCCAGCAGCCTTGACAGGGGGCGCAGTGAAAAACTGTTTTTT
CASSLDRGRSEKLFF
>TRBV10-3|TRBJ1-2|TRBD1|once
TGTGCCATCAGTGCTCAACGGACAGGGATTAACTATGGCTACACCTTC
CAISAQRTGINYGYTF
>TRBV30|TRBJ1-1|TRBD1|NA
TGTGCCTGGGATGACAGGGTGGACACTGAAGCTTTCTTT
CAWDDRVDTEAFF
>TRBV6-1|TRBJ2-3|TRBD2|NA
TGTGCCAGCAGTCGACTAGCGGGTGTTACAGATACGCAGTATTTT
CASSRLAGVTDTQYF
>TRBV5-4|TRBJ1-6|NA|NA
TGTGCCAGCAGCTTTGATGGCGGCCCGGGGTATTCACCCCTCCACTTT
CASSFDGGPGYSPLHF
>TRBV2|TRBJ1-1|NA|NA
TGTGCCAGCACCGAGACAGGGAACACTGAAGCTTTCTTT
CASTETGNTEAFF
>TRBV14|TRBJ2-5|NA|NA
TGTGCCAGCAGCCAAGTAGGTGGGCAGGTACCTCAAGAGACCCAGTACTTC
CASSQVGGQVPQETQYF
>TRBV19|TRBJ2-3|NA|NA
TGTGCCAGTAGCCCTTTTCGAGATACGCAGTATTTT
CASSPFRDTQYF
>TRBV11-1|TRBJ2-1|NA|NA
TGTGCCAGCAGCTTAGAACGGGATTCCTACAATGAGCAGTTCTTC
CASSLERDSYNEQFF
>TRBV4-2|TRBJ2-3|NA|NA
TGTGCCAGCAGCCAAGCTCGCCTGGGACTTAACACAGATACGCAGTATTTT
CASSQARLGLNTDTQYF
>TRBV7-6|TRBJ2-1|TRBD2|NA
TGTGCCAGCACCCGTGGCGGGGCGCAGCGGGGTGAGCAGTTCTTC
CASTRGGAQRGEQFF
>TRBV18|TRBJ1-3|TRBD1|NA
TGTGCCAGCTCACCCGCGACAGGGCTTGGAAACACCATATATTTT
CASSPATGLGNTIYF
>TRBV18|TRBJ2-3|NA|NA
TGTGCCAGCTCGCCGCGAGCGGGCTCTAGCACAGATACGCAGTATTTT
CASSPRAGSSTDTQYF
>TRBV6-4|TRBJ2-2|NA|NA
TGTGCCAGCAGCTTTAACCCCGGGACATCCCCCGGGGAGCTGTTTTTT
CASSFNPGTSPGELFF
>TRBV28|TRBJ1-1|NA|NA
TGTGCCAGCAGTTTGTTCCGGGAAGGGACTGAAGCTTTCTTT
CASSLFREGTEAFF
>TRBV28|TRBJ1-5|NA|few
TGTGCCAGCAGATACGGAGTTTCTAGCAATCAGCCCCAGCATTTT
CASRYGVSSNQPQHF
>TRBV7-9|TRBJ2-3|NA|few
TGTGCCAGCAGCAACGTTAAAGCAGGTTTAGATACGCAGTATTTT
CASSNVKAGLDTQYF
>TRBV2|TRBJ2-3|TRBD2|NA
TGTGCCAGCAGTTCGGGACTAGCGGGAACAGATACGCAGTATTTT
CASSSGLAGTDTQYF
>TRBV27|TRBJ2-7|NA|NA
TGTGCCAGCAGTTTGGGGGGCGAGCAGTACTTC
CASSLGGEQYF
>TRBV18|TRBJ1-1|NA|NA
TGTGCCAGCTCACCGCGACAGACCACTGAAGCTTTCTTT
CASSPRQTTEAFF
>TRBV6-1|TRBJ2-7|TRBD2|NA
TGTGCCGGTACGGGTAGCGGGAGCTCCTACGAGCAGTACTTC
CAGTGSGSSYEQYF
>TRBV5-1|TRBJ2-5|TRBD2|NA
TGCGCCAGCACCCGAGGGAGGGAGGCAGAGACCCAGTACTTC
CASTRGREAETQYF
>TRBV5-4|TRBJ1-6|TRBD1|NA
TGTGCCAGCAGCGCGGTGACAGGGGTAGGGCGACAGGCGCTGAATTCACCCCTCCACTTT
CASSAVTGVGRQALNSPLHF
>TRBV5-1|TRBJ1-4|TRBD1|NA
TGCGCCAGCAGCTGGGGACAGGGAAAAGCAACTAATGAAAAACTGTTTTTT
CASSWGQGKATNEKLFF
>TRBV6-1|TRBJ1-4|NA|NA
TGTGCCAGCAGAGAACAGGGACATAACGAAAAACTGTTTTTT
CASREQGHNEKLFF
>TRBV18|TRBJ1-2|TRBD1|NA
TGTGCCAGCTCACCAAGACAGGGGCACGACTATGGCTACACCTTC
CASSPRQGHDYGYTF
>TRBV5-1|TRBJ2-5|NA|NA
TGCGCCAGCAGCTCTACAGGGGGGGGGCAAGAGACCCAGTACTTC
CASSSTGGGQETQYF
>TRBV30|TRBJ1-1|TRBD1|NA
TGTGCCTGGATGCCCCCCGACAGGGTGAGGAACACTGAAGCTTTCTTT
CAWMPPDRVRNTEAFF
>TRBV11-3|TRBJ2-3|TRBD2|once
TGTGCCAGCAGCTCCCCGACTAGCCTCACAGATACGCAGTATTTT
CASSSPTSLTDTQYF
>TRBV29-1|TRBJ2-7|NA|NA
TGCAGCGTTGCGGGCCTCGGGGGACCCTACGAGCAGTACTTC
CSVAGLGGPYEQYF
>TRBV7-2|TRBJ2-5|NA|NA
TGTGCCAGCAGCTTAGCGGGGGGTGACCAAGAGACCCAGTACTTC
CASSLAGGDQETQYF
>TRBV5-1|TRBJ2-3|TRBD2|NA
TGCGCCAGCAGCTCGGCCGTAATGAGCGGGGCAGATACGCAGTATTTT
CASSSAVMSGADTQYF